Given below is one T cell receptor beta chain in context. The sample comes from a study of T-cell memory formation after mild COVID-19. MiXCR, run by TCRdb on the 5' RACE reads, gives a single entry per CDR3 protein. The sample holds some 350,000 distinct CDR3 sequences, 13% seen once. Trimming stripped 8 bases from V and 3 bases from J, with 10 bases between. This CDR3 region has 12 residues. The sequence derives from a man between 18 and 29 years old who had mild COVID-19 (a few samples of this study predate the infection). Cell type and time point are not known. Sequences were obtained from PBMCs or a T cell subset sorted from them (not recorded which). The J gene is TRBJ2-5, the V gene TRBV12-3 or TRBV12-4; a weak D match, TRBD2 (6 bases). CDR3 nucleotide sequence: TGTGCCAGCTTAGGGGAGGAAGAGACCCAGTACTTC. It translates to CASLGEEETQYF.